This T cell receptor (beta chain) came from a study of T cell changes during pregnancy in multiple sclerosis. There are a few counts of this clone. The assay was immunoSEQ multiplex PCR, and TCRdb's table has in-frame clones only and misses some. The sample has approximately 49,000 clones; roughly 88% are singletons. With 2 bases removed from V and 1 base from J, the gap between germline ends came to 8 bases. The CDR3 has 14 amino acids. CDR1 is SNHLY, CDR2 FYNNEI, per germline. The input for sequencing was CD4+ T cells from peripheral blood mononuclear cells, taken in the second trimester of pregnancy. The genes are TRBV2 and TRBJ1-1; D unclear. The clonotype was recovered from a female donor with multiple sclerosis, enrolled in a pregnancy study. The CDR3 here is CASSEPPGNTEAFF. CDR3 bases: TGTGCCAGCAGTGAACCGCCGGGGAACACTGAAGCTTTCTTT.